This T cell receptor (beta chain) was identified in a study of blood T cell repertoires in COVID-19. Libraries were prepared by immunoSEQ multiplex PCR; TCRdb keeps only in-frame clonotypes and omits some of them. The sample holds 110,000 to 150,000 clones; about 90% are singletons and the top ten take 10% to 12%. The sample taken for sequencing was PBMCs or T cells enriched from blood (not recorded which). The receptor comes from a man aged 55-75 years who had recovered from COVID-19.

The CDR3 loop is CASIGGYQPQHF. The CDR3 DNA is TGTGCCAGCATCGGGGGTTATCAGCCCCAGCATTTT. The chain has TRBV28 and TRBJ1-5; D may be TRBD1 (5 bases). Per the germline V gene, CDR1 is MDHEN and CDR2 is SYDVKM. V was cut by 7 bases and J by 5 bases, with 9 bases left in between. CDR3 length equals 12 residues.